The source of this TCR beta chain is a study of identical twins. On this clonotype: Its specificity is unknown.

Study conclusions and caveats: Weaker excess twin sharing was seen among beta out-of-frame sequences. Monozygotic twin pairs showed more out-of-frame TCR alpha sharing than models estimated. Twins shared out-of-frame alpha sequences with excess low generation probability. Partial confounding of zero-insertion analyses by invariant MAIT and iNKT cells was possible.

From germline, CDR1 is LGHDT and CDR2 YNNKEL (reference sequence). CDR3 length equals 18 residues. V was clipped by 5 bases and J by 5 bases; unmatched bases: 11. TCRdb passed the 5' RACE reads through MiXCR, listing each CDR3 protein once. This table has roughly 1.6 million distinct CDR3 sequences, less than 35% appearing once. The chain carries TRBV3-1 and TRBJ2-3, with 15 bases fitting TRBD2. The sequence was collected from a newborn girl in good health. Sample: cord blood. The CDR3 region is CASSTGLAGGPARDTQYF. The CDR3 nucleotides are TGTGCCAGCAGCACCGGACTAGCGGGAGGGCCCGCGAGAGATACGCAGTATTTT.